The 19 T cell receptor beta chains below come from one sample, sequenced in a study of CD8 T cells in Susac syndrome. When the RNA was reverse transcribed, random hexamers were used with an input of roughly 0.5 to 1 ug. From the immunoSEQ multiplex PCR reads, TCRdb called clonotypes with MiXCR, one entry per CDR3 protein. The sample contains more than 110,000 distinct CDR3 sequences, 90% to 95% of which appear only once. Sample: CD8+ T cells from PBMCs. The source of these receptors is a human donor in good health.

The chain recombines TRBV15 with TRBJ2-7; D possibly uses TRBD1 or TRBD2 (6 bases each). Per the germline V gene, CDR1 is LNHNV and CDR2 is YYDKDF (reference sequence). This CDR3 has 15 amino acids. V was pared by 1 base and J by 0 bases, with 10 bases between. The CDR3 region has the DNA TGTGCCACCAGCAGAGGGAGGGGGGTCTCCTACGAGCAGTACTTC. Its translation is CATSRGRGVSYEQYF.

This clonotype has more than one count but fewer than ten. The chain recombines TRBV4-1 with TRBJ2-4; no definite D call. CDR1 is MGHRA and CDR2 is YSYEKL in the germline V gene. Trimming removed 1 base at V and 6 bases at J, with 10 bases between. The CDR3 totals 14 residues. CDR3 nucleotides: TGCGCCAGCAGCCAAGTCCCAGGAGCAAACATTCAGTACTTC. Its translation: CASSQVPGANIQYF.

The rearrangement joins TRBV29-1 to TRBJ2-1; 11 bases line up with TRBD2. CDR3 length: 14 residues. V was clipped by 7 bases and J by 6 bases; unmatched bases: 8. Germline values: CDR1 SQVTM, CDR2 ANQGSEA. The CDR3 sequence is CSGKTSGRVNEQFF. The CDR3 DNA sequence: TGCAGCGGGAAAACTAGCGGGAGAGTCAATGAGCAGTTCTTC.

This chain links TRBV29-1 with TRBJ2-1; TRBD1 matches 9 bases. CDR3 length: 14 amino acids. V shed 1 base, J shed 6 bases, and the junction held 4 bases outside the gene matches. Germline V gene sequence: CDR1 SQVTM, CDR2 ANQGSEA. Here the CDR3 reads CSVEGDRVINEQFF. The CDR3 nucleotides read TGCAGCGTTGAAGGGGACAGGGTAATCAATGAGCAGTTCTTC.

This chain connects TRBV20-1 to TRBJ2-3; TRBD2 aligns across 12 bases. The CDR3 totals 14 residues. J lost 4 bases, V lost 8 bases, and 7 bases had no gene match. Germline CDR1 and CDR2: DFQATT and SNEGSKA (reference sequence). The CDR3 protein is CSPATSGSPDTQYF. In DNA, the CDR3 is TGCAGTCCGGCGACTAGCGGGAGTCCAGATACGCAGTATTTT.

This chain uses TRBV19 with TRBJ2-1, with D possibly TRBD1 on 7 matching bases. This CDR3 has 15 amino acids. V shed 7 bases and J shed 0 bases, with 13 bases lying between them. The germline gives CDR1 LNHDA, CDR2 SQIVND (reference sequence). Here the CDR3 reads CASTRGESSYNEQFF. CDR3 coding DNA: TGTGCCAGTACCAGGGGGGAGAGCTCCTACAATGAGCAGTTCTTC.

The rearrangement uses TRBV24-1 and TRBJ1-5; D is ambiguous. V was shortened by 1 base and J by 8 bases, with 5 bases between the two germline ends. Germline CDR1 and CDR2: KGHDR and SFDVKD. The CDR3 runs 12 residues. CDR3 amino acids: CATSDFGEPQHF. The CDR3 nucleotides read TGTGCCACCAGTGATTTCGGGGAGCCCCAGCATTTT.

The chain joins TRBV6-5 to TRBJ2-5; D call uncertain. Trimming removed 2 bases from V and 4 bases from J, with 5 bases in between. The CDR3 covers 12 residues. Germline lookup yields CDR1 MNHEY and CDR2 SVGAGI. This CDR3 is CASSYPRETQYF. CDR3 coding DNA: TGTGCCAGCAGTTACCCCAGAGAGACCCAGTACTTC.

The chain carries TRBV2 and TRBJ1-5, with TRBD1 as a possible D gene (6 bases). This CDR3 region has 14 residues. With 6 bases removed from V and 2 bases from J, the gap between germline ends came to 11 bases. Germline CDR1 is SNHLY and CDR2 is FYNNEI. The chain's CDR3 is CASREQGGNQPQHF. CDR3 nucleotides: TGTGCCAGCAGAGAACAGGGTGGCAATCAGCCCCAGCATTTT.

The chain links TRBV19 to TRBJ2-4, with TRBD2 as a possible D gene (7 bases). CDR1 LNHDA and CDR2 SQIVND come from the germline V gene (reference sequence). V shed 3 bases and J shed 10 bases, with 25 bases lying between them. The CDR3 extends over 17 amino acids. This CDR3 is CASSMTPGGAEGLIQYF. CDR3 nucleotide sequence: TGTGCCAGTAGTATGACGCCTGGGGGGGCGGAAGGATTGATTCAGTACTTC.

V usage is TRBV3-1 and J usage is TRBJ2-3; D could derive from TRBD1 or TRBD2 (5 bases each). Germline-derived CDR1 and CDR2 are LGHDT and YNNKEL (reference sequence). Deletions cut 0 bases from V and 6 bases from J, with 13 bases between. The CDR3 contains 15 residues. CDR3 loop: CASSQDGTGEDTQYF. The CDR3, as DNA: TGTGCCAGCAGCCAAGATGGGACGGGTGAGGATACGCAGTATTTT.

V and J are TRBV9 and TRBJ2-3; D gene ambiguous. V lost 3 bases and J lost 10, with 12 bases in between. The CDR3 consists of 12 residues. Germline V gene lookup returns CDR1 SGDLS and CDR2 YYNGEE. CDR3 DNA sequence: TGTGCCAGCAGCGCGAACTCTGGGGCGCAGTATTTT. This gives the protein CASSANSGAQYF.

This chain uses TRBV14 with TRBJ1-2; TRBD1 is a possible D gene (6 bases). The V gene's germline CDR1 is SGHDN and CDR2 FVKESK. Trimming took off 3 bases at V and 6 bases at J, with 17 bases between the two ends. The CDR3 is 15 residues long. The CDR3 nucleotides read TGTGCCAGCAGCCACGGGGGCCGGGTCGGTGATGGCTACACCTTC. Protein: CASSHGGRVGDGYTF.

The V call is TRBV20-1, the J call TRBJ2-2; D is uncertain. The V and J ends lost 6 bases and 7 bases respectively, with 15 bases between them. The CDR3 consists of 13 residues. In germline, CDR1 is DFQATT, CDR2 SNEGSKA (reference sequence). The CDR3 is CSAGFLSGGELFF. The CDR3 DNA is TGCAGTGCAGGCTTCTTGTCGGGCGGGGAGCTGTTTTTT.

This sequence joins TRBV9 and TRBJ2-2; D gene unclear. The germline V gene has CDR1 SGDLS and CDR2 YYNGEE. The CDR3 covers 13 residues. V was trimmed by 0 bases and J by 8 bases, leaving 8 bases between them. The CDR3 sequence is CASSVGNLGELFF. In nucleotides, the CDR3 is TGTGCCAGCAGCGTAGGGAATCTGGGGGAGCTGTTTTTT. The variable domain in full, completed from reference TRBV9 and TRBJ2-2, reads DSGVTQTPKHLITATGQRVTLRCSPRSGDLSVYWYQQSLDQGLQFLIQYYNGEERAKGNILERFSAQQFPDLHSELNLSSLELGDSALYFCASSVGNLGELFFGEGSRLTVL.

V and J are TRBV20-1 and TRBJ2-7; tentative D call: TRBD2 (5 bases). This CDR3 has 15 residues. Per the germline V gene, CDR1 is DFQATT and CDR2 is SNEGSKA (reference sequence). V lost 3 bases and J lost 3, with 18 bases in between. CDR3 sequence (DNA): TGCAGTGCTAGGAATACTTACGGGATATTCTACGAGCAGTACTTC. It codes for CSARNTYGIFYEQYF.

The V and J genes are TRBV27 and TRBJ1-5, with D unresolved. The V and J ends lost 3 bases and 5 bases respectively, with 11 bases between them. CDR1 and CDR2 (germline): MNHEY, SMNVEV (reference sequence). CDR3 length: 14 amino acids. CDR3 nucleotide sequence: TGTGCCAGCAGTTTTTCTGCGCCGGATCAGCCCCAGCATTTT. Amino acid sequence: CASSFSAPDQPQHF.

This sequence joins TRBV28 and TRBJ2-2; D possibly corresponds to TRBD2 (6 bases). Trimming took off 7 bases at V and 5 bases at J, with 23 bases between the two ends. The CDR3 extends over 17 amino acids. Germline V gene sequence: CDR1 MDHEN, CDR2 SYDVKM. The DNA for the CDR3 is TGTGCCAGCACCCTCTTCTCTTTAGGGGAGGAGACCGGGGAGCTGTTTTTT. It translates to CASTLFSLGEETGELFF. Drawing the rest from reference TRBV28 and TRBJ2-2, the complete variable domain is DVKVTQSSRYLVKRTGEKVFLECVQDMDHENMFWYRQDPGLGLRLIYFSYDVKMKEKGDIPEGYSVSREKKERFSLILESASTNQTSMYLCASTLFSLGEETGELFFGEGSRLTVL.

The chain uses TRBV29-1 and TRBJ1-1, with 7 bases fitting TRBD1. The CDR3 has 12 residues. V was clipped by 6 bases and J by 1 base; unmatched bases: 2. Looked up from germline, CDR1 is SQVTM and CDR2 is ANQGSEA. DNA of the CDR3: TGCAGCGTGGGACAGTCGAACACTGAAGCTTTCTTT. Translated: CSVGQSNTEAFF.